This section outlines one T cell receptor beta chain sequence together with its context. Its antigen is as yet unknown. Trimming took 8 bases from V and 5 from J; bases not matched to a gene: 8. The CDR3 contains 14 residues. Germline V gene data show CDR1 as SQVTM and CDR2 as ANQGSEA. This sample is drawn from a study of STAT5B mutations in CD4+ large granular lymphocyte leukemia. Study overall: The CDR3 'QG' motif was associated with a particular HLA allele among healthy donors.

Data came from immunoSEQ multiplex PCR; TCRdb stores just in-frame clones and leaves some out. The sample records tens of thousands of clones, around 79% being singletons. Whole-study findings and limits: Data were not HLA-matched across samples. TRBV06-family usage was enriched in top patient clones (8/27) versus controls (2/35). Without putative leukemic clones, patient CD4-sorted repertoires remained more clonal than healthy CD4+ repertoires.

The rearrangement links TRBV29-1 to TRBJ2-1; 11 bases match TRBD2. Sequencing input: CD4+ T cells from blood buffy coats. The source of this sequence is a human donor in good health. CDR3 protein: CSLKLLAGDNEQFF. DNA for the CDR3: TGCAGCCTAAAGTTACTAGCGGGAGACAATGAGCAGTTCTTC.